This T cell receptor beta chain was identified in a study of blood T cells in healthy people across ages. This clonotype has only one observation. A sample-barcoded 5' primer and a J-beta primer mix were used in a second PCR of roughly 7 to 12 cycles. TCRdb redid the calling of the 5' RACE reads with MiXCR, one entry per CDR3 protein. This table has roughly 800,000 distinct CDR3 sequences, around a quarter appearing once. These data also featured in a second study, about T cells of mothers and their children. Per that paper: Every mother supplied over 9 million TCR beta CDR3 reads and every child 2.5 million to 3.5 million.

The sequenced material came from blood. The TCR sequence derives from a boy under 18 in good health.

CDR3 nucleotides: TGTGCCAGCAGTTCGGGACCAGATGCGGGACAGTACTTC. Its protein is CASSSGPDAGQYF. V is TRBV6-2 or TRBV6-3 and J is TRBJ2-7, with D tentatively TRBD2 (6 bases). Per the germline V gene, CDR1 is MNHEY and CDR2 is SVGEGT. The ends were cut back, 4 bases at V and 10 bases at J, with 17 bases in the middle. The CDR3 extends over 13 amino acids.